A few counts support the clone carrying this T cell receptor beta chain. The CDR3 has 16 amino acids. Germline trimming cut 1 base from V and 5 bases from J; bases unmatched to any gene: 6. Germline values: CDR1 SGHTA, CDR2 FQGNSA. This sample was included in a study of response to subunit inactivated influenza vaccine. Each CDR3 protein is one row after TCRdb ran MiXCR on the RT-PCR reads. The profile shows about 620,000 distinct CDR3 sequences, 11% of them singletons. These data were likewise used in another study, on T cells expressing NK-cell markers. This second study says: In generating TCR beta cDNA, 5'RACE template switching with UMIs was used. Investigators obtained TCR beta repertoires from sorted CD3+CD56+NKG2C+, CD3+CD56+NKG2C- and CD3+CD56-NKG2C+ T cells. Dominant NKG2C+ clonotypes accounted for about 1.0-8% of CD8+ T cells in over 5 donors. Four donors showed these clonotypes also leading the CD3+CD56-NKG2C+ fraction.

The sequence came from a man aged 45 to 65 who received an inactivated influenza vaccine. This chain links TRBV7-2 with TRBJ2-2, with 8 nucleotides matching TRBD1. The sequences come from PBMCs from blood, collected on the day of vaccination. CDR3 sequence: CASSLEQGALTGELFF. The CDR3 region has the DNA TGTGCCAGCAGCTTAGAGCAGGGGGCGCTGACCGGGGAGCTGTTTTTT.